This T cell receptor (beta chain) emerged from a study of long-term antiretroviral therapy in people with HIV (dated by TCRdb to about 2022). About the full investigation: Collection of the earliest samples took place about a decade ahead of the 2015 WHO recommendation for immediate ART, at a time when ART was typically delayed until CD4 counts fell. This retrospective serial study examined whether starting ART and sustained HIV suppression were associated with changes in the composition and diversity of the TRB repertoire in peripheral blood. A total of 192 cryopreserved PBMC samples were contributed to the cohort by 30 adults with confirmed HIV infection, with samples collected serially over a mean of 6 years (range 1-12). Of the 30 participants with HIV, 10 to 11 were female. No cross-contamination during QIAcube processing was shown when test extractions of a monoclonal T-cell line were performed alongside about 33 polyclonal samples.

The immunoSEQ hsTCRB v3.0 assay was used at survey level resolution to sequence the TRB variable region. The targeted TRB sequencing depth was roughly 40,000-50,000 T-cell genomes per sample. An Illumina MiSeq with a v3 150-cycle kit was used to sequence the pooled TRB libraries. In the source study's methods: Repertoire analysis ran in R within a reproducible Nextflow workflow covering QC, data transformation and analysis. LymphoSeq2, an R package for AIRR-Seq data exploration, was used to implement custom analyses. Four samples that yielded fewer than 5000 total TRB sequences were excluded, so that fewer than 200 HIV repertoires were analyzed. Among the roughly 190 retained HIV repertoires, under 65 were collected before ART initiation and 120 to 140 after ART initiation. Each repertoire was downsampled to 5000 TRB nucleotide sequences, and summary statistics were averaged across 100 downsampling iterations. The analysis kept only TRB sequences whose CDR3 regions were at least seven amino acids long. Diversity was assessed using a clonality score derived from Shannon entropy and using the Gini coefficient. In the repertoire networks, any two of the top 5000 CDR3 amino acid sequences were linked whenever the two sequences differed by an edit distance of one. Antigen specificity groups and MHC restriction were predicted for TRB CDR3 amino acid sequences with GLIPH2. To flag known CMV, EBV, HIV or tissue antigen associations, CDR3 amino acid sequences were matched against VDJdb and McPAS-TCR. Pre-ART, post-ART and control groups were compared with Wilcoxon signed-rank tests and Holm-Bonferroni correction. Not all clones reach the TCRdb copy of this immuneACCESS table, which keeps in-frame sequences only. Checked studies attribute under half of the gap to unresolved V genes and leave the rest unexplained. That table gives V, J and clone size, and the DNA gave D and trimming. The sample table contains roughly 21,000 clones; only one count was recorded for 79% of them. The top ten hold roughly a tenth of the sample.

At the junction V is shortened by 6 bases and J by 3 bases; bases outside the gene matches: 3. The CDR3 runs 15 residues from the cysteine to the phenylalanine. Solely the CDR3 DNA is kept, with 45 bases framed from the first base. CDR1 and CDR2 are drawn from the germline V gene (reference sequence): WNHNN, SYGVQD. The paper's findings and limits, for the study overall: Limited PBMC availability meant only the TCR beta chain was sequenced, without alpha chain pairing. ART initiation was associated with a significant increase in TRB diversity, but diversity stayed significantly below transplant donor controls even after long-term ART. The samples span the years 2004 to 2017, and the ART regimens used at that time may not be as effective as current regimens. Inferences about post-ART repertoire changes are limited because no data were available on ART adherence, viral resistance or therapy changes. Expanded TRB clones identified before ART initiation dominated the repertoire across all time points, though the dominance fluctuated and decreased in many PLHIV after ART. CDR3 length ranges in HIV repertoires were narrower than in controls, and network structure suggested an antigen-experienced repertoire with only a slight naive shift after ART. Because pre-ART samples had limited cell numbers, profiling was done on unsorted PBMC rather than on sorted CD4+ and CD8+ T cells.

Inclusion was restricted to participants for whom at least one PBMC sample before ART initiation and at least two post-ART samples were available. Every participant with HIV received treatment in the United States of America. Before DNA extraction, cryopreserved samples of about 0.9-11 million PBMC were thawed and then washed. At the time of the earliest PBMC sample, participants with HIV were aged between about 23 and 55 years. PBMC samples from each participant spanned 1-4 timepoints before ART initiation and 2-8 timepoints after ART initiation, with a median of 7 samples. For every participant, serial HIV viral load, CD4+ T-cell count, ART history and demographic data were obtained. Genomic DNA was extracted from unsorted PBMC with a Qiagen kit on a QIAcube, with processing performed in batches of 12 samples. About this clone: There is no known antigen for this receptor. The record has no base qualities; no much larger clone is one base away.

This clonotype originated in a woman between 40 and 50 years old with HIV. Sequences were derived from unsorted PBMCs, sampled 4.1 years after starting antiretroviral therapy. Recombination linked TRBV10-1 to TRBJ2-1, with 12 bases aligning to TRBD2. The bases are TGCGCCAGCAGCCCTAGCGGGGGGGACTACAATGAGCAGTTCTTC. Its translation is CASSPSGGDYNEQFF.